This T cell receptor (beta chain) was recovered during a study of blood T cells in healthy people across ages. Study details: Template switching captured about one barcoded beta molecule per two T cells.

Regarding this clonotype: The antigen is unknown.

Study results and limitations: Donors of long life had a larger count of naive CD4+ cells and greater diversity than aged donors.

The use of a sample-barcoded 5' primer and a J-beta primer mix characterized a second PCR of about 6 to 12 cycles. Via MiXCR, TCRdb re-called the 5' RACE reads, giving one row per CDR3 protein. The top ten clones hold roughly 14% of a sample with about 1.1 million distinct CDR3 sequences, roughly two fifths of them seen once. The sequenced sample was blood. This sequence originates from a man aged 18-30 years in good health.

The DNA for the CDR3 is TGCGCCAGCAGCCAAGAGGTGAGAAGGGTGTGGGGCACTGAAGCTTTCTTT. This sequence encodes CASSQEVRRVWGTEAFF. V gene TRBV4-1 combines with J gene TRBJ1-1; no firm D call. Germline V gene data show CDR1 as MGHRA and CDR2 as YSYEKL. This CDR3 contains 17 residues. Trimming cost V 0 bases and J 4 bases, with 18 bases left between them.